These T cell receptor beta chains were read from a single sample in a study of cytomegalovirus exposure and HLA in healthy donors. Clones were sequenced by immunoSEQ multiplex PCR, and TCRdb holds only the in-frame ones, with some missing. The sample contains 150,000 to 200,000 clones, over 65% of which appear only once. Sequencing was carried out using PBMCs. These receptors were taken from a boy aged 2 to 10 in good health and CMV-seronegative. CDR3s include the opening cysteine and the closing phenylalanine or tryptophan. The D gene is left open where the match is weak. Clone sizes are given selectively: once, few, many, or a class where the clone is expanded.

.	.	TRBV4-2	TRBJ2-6	CASSPQGSGANVLTF	TGTGCCAGCAGCCCACAGGGCTCTGGGGCCAACGTCCTGACTTTC
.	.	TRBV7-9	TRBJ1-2	CASSLTGPPNYGYTF	TGTGCCAGCAGCTTAACAGGGCCCCCTAACTATGGCTACACCTTC
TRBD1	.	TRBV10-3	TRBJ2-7	CAISEVDRGLEGEQYF	TGTGCCATCAGTGAGGTCGACAGGGGGCTTGAGGGCGAGCAGTACTTC
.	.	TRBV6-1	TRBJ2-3	CASTGGSTDTQYF	TGTGCCAGCACCGGCGGGAGCACAGATACGCAGTATTTT
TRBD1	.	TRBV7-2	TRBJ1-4	CASSFLYRGGEKLFF	TGTGCCAGCAGCTTCCTATACAGGGGCGGTGAAAAACTGTTTTTT
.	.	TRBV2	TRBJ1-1	CASSWAGNTEAFF	TGTGCCAGCAGTTGGGCAGGGAACACTGAAGCTTTCTTT
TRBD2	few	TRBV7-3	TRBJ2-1	CASSYQAGGDNEQFF	TGTGCCAGCAGCTACCAAGCGGGGGGGGACAATGAGCAGTTCTTC
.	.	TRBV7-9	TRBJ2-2	CASSLDNVLTGELFF	TGTGCCAGCAGCTTAGACAACGTGTTAACCGGGGAGCTGTTTTTT
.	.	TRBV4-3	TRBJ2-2	CASKHEENTGELFF	TGCGCCAGCAAACACGAAGAGAACACCGGGGAGCTGTTTTTT
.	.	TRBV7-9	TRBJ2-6	CASSPRVSGANVLTF	TGTGCCAGCAGCCCCAGGGTTTCTGGGGCCAACGTCCTGACTTTC
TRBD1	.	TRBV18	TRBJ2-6	CASSQGAGANVLTF	TGTGCCAGCTCACAGGGGGCCGGGGCCAACGTCCTGACTTTC
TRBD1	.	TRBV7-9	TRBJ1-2	CSSSLGLGDSGYGYTF	TGTTCCAGCAGCTTAGGGCTGGGGGACAGTGGCTATGGCTACACCTTC
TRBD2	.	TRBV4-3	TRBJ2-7	CASSQDWGGTTSYEQYF	TGCGCCAGCAGCCAAGACTGGGGAGGGACTACCTCCTACGAGCAGTACTTC
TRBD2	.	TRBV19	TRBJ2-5	CASSSRDYPQETQYF	TGTGCCAGTAGTTCCCGGGACTACCCTCAAGAGACCCAGTACTTC
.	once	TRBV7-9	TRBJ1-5	CASTPGYSNQPQHF	TGTGCCAGCACCCCAGGCTATAGCAATCAGCCCCAGCATTTT
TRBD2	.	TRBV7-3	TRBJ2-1	CASSPGVASGGGYNEQFF	TGTGCCAGCAGCCCGGGAGTGGCTAGCGGGGGGGGTTACAATGAGCAGTTCTTC
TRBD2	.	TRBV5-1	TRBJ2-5	CASSPGGGVTETQYF	TGCGCCAGCAGCCCTGGCGGGGGAGTGACCGAGACCCAGTACTTC
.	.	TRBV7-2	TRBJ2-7	CASSATDFPYEQYF	TGTGCCAGCAGCGCTACGGACTTCCCTTACGAGCAGTACTTC
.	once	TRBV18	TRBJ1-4	CASSPTLTDSNEKLFF	TGTGCCAGCTCCCCAACGTTGACAGATAGTAATGAAAAACTGTTTTTT
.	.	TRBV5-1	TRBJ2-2	CASSFGTSYTGELFF	TGCGCCAGCAGCTTCGGGACTTCCTACACCGGGGAGCTGTTTTTT
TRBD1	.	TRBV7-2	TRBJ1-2	CASSGTDGTVYGYTF	TGTGCCAGCAGCGGGACAGACGGGACGGTCTATGGCTACACCTTC
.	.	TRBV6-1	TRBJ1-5	CASDGDNYSNQPQHF	TGTGCCAGCGATGGGGACAATTATAGCAATCAGCCCCAGCATTTT
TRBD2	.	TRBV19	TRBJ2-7	CATAVSGTSKYEQYF	TGTGCCACCGCGGTGTCCGGGACTAGCAAGTACGAGCAGTACTTC
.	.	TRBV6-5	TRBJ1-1	CASSYSGRNTEAFF	TGTGCCAGCAGTTACTCGGGGCGGAACACTGAAGCTTTCTTT
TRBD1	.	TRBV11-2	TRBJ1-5	CASSTPTGCRNQPQHF	TGTGCCAGCAGCACCCCGACAGGGTGTCGCAATCAGCCCCAGCATTTT
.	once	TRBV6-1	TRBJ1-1	CASSATGNTEAFF	TGTGCCAGCAGTGCGACAGGGAACACTGAAGCTTTCTTT
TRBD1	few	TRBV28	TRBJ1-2	CASTLGQVLNYGYTF	TGTGCCAGCACCTTAGGACAGGTTCTTAACTATGGCTACACCTTC
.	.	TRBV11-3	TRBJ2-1	CASSLNSGNEQFF	TGTGCCAGCAGCTTAAATTCGGGGAATGAGCAGTTCTTC
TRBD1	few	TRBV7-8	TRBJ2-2	CASSLVRQGPGELFF	TGTGCCAGCAGCTTAGTGAGACAGGGCCCCGGGGAGCTGTTTTTT
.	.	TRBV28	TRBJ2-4	CASSTLPGDIQYF	TGTGCCAGCAGTACCCTACCCGGAGACATTCAGTACTTC
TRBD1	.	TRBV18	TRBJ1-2	CASSVGQGAYGYTF	TGTGCCAGCTCGGTAGGACAGGGGGCCTATGGCTACACCTTC
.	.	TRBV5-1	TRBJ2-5	CASSSREDWPRETQYF	TGCGCCAGCAGCTCGAGAGAGGACTGGCCTCGAGAGACCCAGTACTTC
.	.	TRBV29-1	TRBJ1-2	CSVERVNYGYTF	TGCAGCGTTGAACGGGTGAACTATGGCTACACCTTC
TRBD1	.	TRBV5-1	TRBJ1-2	CASSDPGQSYGYTF	TGCGCCAGCAGCGATCCGGGACAGAGCTATGGCTACACCTTC
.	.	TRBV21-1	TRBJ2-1	CASKLAGAPPYNEQFF	TGTGCCAGCAAACTAGCGGGGGCACCCCCTTACAATGAGCAGTTCTTC